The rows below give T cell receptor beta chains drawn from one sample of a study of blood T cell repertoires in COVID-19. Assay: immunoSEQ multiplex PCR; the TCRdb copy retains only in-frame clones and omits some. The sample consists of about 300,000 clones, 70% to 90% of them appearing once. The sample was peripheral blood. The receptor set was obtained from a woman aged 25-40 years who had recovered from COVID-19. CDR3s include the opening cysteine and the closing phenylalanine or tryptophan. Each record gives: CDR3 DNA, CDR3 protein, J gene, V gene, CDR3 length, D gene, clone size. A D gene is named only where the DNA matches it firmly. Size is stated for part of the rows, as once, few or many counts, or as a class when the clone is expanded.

TGTGCCAGCAGTCCAACTAGCTACAATGAGCAGTTCTTC | CASSPTSYNEQFF | TRBJ2-1 | TRBV6-5 | 13 | NA | once
TGTGCCAGCAGCCGCGGGGGACAGGGGCTGAACACTGAAGCTTTCTTT | CASSRGGQGLNTEAFF | TRBJ1-1 | TRBV7-8 | 16 | TRBD1 | NA
TGTGCCAGCAGTGCGGACAGGGGGCAAGACACCATATATTTT | CASSADRGQDTIYF | TRBJ1-3 | TRBV2 | 14 | TRBD1 | once
TGTGCCAGTAGTCTCGACTACCGAAGCTCCTACAATGAGCAGTTCTTC | CASSLDYRSSYNEQFF | TRBJ2-1 | TRBV19 | 16 | NA | NA
TGTGCCAGCAGTCGATTGGGACTAGCGGGGTTAGGGACCGGGGAGCTGTTTTTT | CASSRLGLAGLGTGELFF | TRBJ2-2 | TRBV6-6 | 18 | TRBD2 | few
TGTGCCAGCAGTTTTCAGTTAACAGGGCATGGCTACACCTTC | CASSFQLTGHGYTF | TRBJ1-2 | TRBV28 | 14 | NA | NA
TGTGCCAGCAGTTTAGCGGGGAATACCTACGAGCAGTACTTC | CASSLAGNTYEQYF | TRBJ2-7 | TRBV5-4 | 14 | TRBD2 | NA
TGTGCCAGCAGTGAGGGGGGGACAACTAATGAAAAACTGTTTTTT | CASSEGGTTNEKLFF | TRBJ1-4 | TRBV25-1 | 15 | NA | once
TGTGCCAGCAGTTACTCGACAGGCTACACCTACGAGCAGTACTTC | CASSYSTGYTYEQYF | TRBJ2-7 | TRBV6-6 | 15 | NA | NA
TGTGCCAGCAGTTTGGCAGCGAATCAGCCCCAGCATTTT | CASSLAANQPQHF | TRBJ1-5 | TRBV6-2/TRBV6-3 | 13 | NA | NA
TGTGCCAGCAAGGACAGGGGGGGTGCCGGGGAGCTGTTTTTT | CASKDRGGAGELFF | TRBJ2-2 | TRBV2 | 14 | TRBD1 | NA
TGTGCCAGTTACAGGGGGCATTCTGGAAACACCATATATTTT | CASYRGHSGNTIYF | TRBJ1-3 | TRBV6-5 | 14 | TRBD1 | NA
TGTGCCAGCAGCCAAGCGGCAACTAATGAAAAACTGTTTTTT | CASSQAATNEKLFF | TRBJ1-4 | TRBV3-1/TRBV3-2 | 14 | NA | NA
TGTGCCAGTATCGCTCGGTGGGGGGTCGGTGGCTACACCTTC | CASIARWGVGGYTF | TRBJ1-2 | TRBV19 | 14 | NA | NA
TGTGCCAGCTCATTAACCCGGGGAATGGGTCAGCCCCAGCATTTT | CASSLTRGMGQPQHF | TRBJ1-5 | TRBV18 | 15 | NA | NA
TGTGCCAGCAGCTTGAGGGACACTAACAATGAGCAGTTCTTC | CASSLRDTNNEQFF | TRBJ2-1 | TRBV5-5 | 14 | NA | NA
TGTGCCAGCAGTCCCACCGCGGGGGGGCCCCAGACCCAGTACTTC | CASSPTAGGPQTQYF | TRBJ2-5 | TRBV27 | 15 | TRBD2 | NA
TGTGCCTGGCAAGCGGGGGGTGGACATGAGCAGTTCTTC | CAWQAGGGHEQFF | TRBJ2-1 | TRBV30 | 13 | TRBD2 | NA